A selection of T cell receptor beta chains follows, all from one sample in a study of T cell repertoires in cytomegalovirus infection. Antigens for these TCRs are unknown. TCRdb reprocessed the reads with MiXCR, giving one entry per CDR3 protein. The sample lists roughly 730,000 distinct CDR3 sequences; around 31% were seen once. Sequencing used cultured PBMCs, obtained from culture after CMV antigen stimulation. The source of these receptors is a human donor in good health (CMV status not recorded). Some clones in this sample may be carry-over from other donors' samples. CDR3s include the opening cysteine and the closing phenylalanine or tryptophan. A D gene is named only where the DNA matches it firmly. Rows give clone size only sometimes, using once, few, many, or a class for an expanded clone.

>TRBJ1-1|NA|NA|TRBV12-3/TRBV12-4|12
TGTGCCAGCAGACAAAAACACACTGAAGCTTTCTTT
CASRQKHTEAFF
>TRBJ2-1|few|NA|TRBV19|11
TGTGCCAGTAGCACAGTCGATGAGCAGTTCTTC
CASSTVDEQFF
>TRBJ2-1|NA|NA|TRBV11-1|15
TGTGCCAGCAGACCTGCTAGAGCCGGTGGGAATGAGCAGTTCTTC
CASRPARAGGNEQFF
>TRBJ1-2|many|TRBD1|TRBV12-3/TRBV12-4|16
TGTGCCAGCAGTTCCTACCCCCAAGGGACAGGCTATGGCTACACCTTC
CASSSYPQGTGYGYTF
>TRBJ2-1|few|TRBD2|TRBV5-4|15
TGTGCCAGCAGCTTAGCGGGGGGGCCAGACAATGAGCAGTTCTTC
CASSLAGGPDNEQFF
>TRBJ2-3|NA|TRBD2|TRBV5-1|16
TGCGCCAGCAGTCCCCAAGCGGGAGGGCCCTCAGATACGCAGTATTTT
CASSPQAGGPSDTQYF
>TRBJ2-2|NA|NA|TRBV29-1|12
TGCAGCGGCCAGCGGGCCAACGGGGAGCTGTTTTTT
CSGQRANGELFF
>TRBJ1-1|NA|TRBD1|TRBV2|15
TGTGCCAGCAGTGACCGGGACAGGGGCGCCCCTGAAGCTTTCTTT
CASSDRDRGAPEAFF
>TRBJ1-5|many|NA|TRBV7-9|19
TGTGCCAGCAGCCCCTTACGAAGGGGGGCGGCAGATAGCAATCAGCCCCAGCATTTT
CASSPLRRGAADSNQPQHF
>TRBJ2-3|many|NA|TRBV6-6|15
TGTGCCAGCAGATCCACTTTGCCCGGGACAGATACGCAGTATTTT
CASRSTLPGTDTQYF
>TRBJ2-7|NA|NA|TRBV4-3|15
TGCGCCAGCAGCCTCCTCCGGGACGGAGCCTACGAGCAGTACTTC
CASSLLRDGAYEQYF
>TRBJ2-7|NA|NA|TRBV27|13
TGTGCCAGCAGCCCTATTAGAGCCTACGAGCAGTACTTC
CASSPIRAYEQYF
>TRBJ2-3|NA|NA|TRBV6-5|14
TGTGCCAGCAGTTTTGGGACAACCCCAACGACGCAGTATTTT
CASSFGTTPTTQYF
>TRBJ2-2|NA|NA|TRBV2|14
TGTGCCAGCAAAGGCGGGACATCCACCGGGGAGCTGTTTTTT
CASKGGTSTGELFF
>TRBJ2-3|NA|NA|TRBV6-1|16
TGTGCCAGCCAAAGGAAGACTGGGGTGGGCACAGATACGCAGTATTTT
CASQRKTGVGTDTQYF
>TRBJ2-3|NA|NA|TRBV6-5|16
TGTGCCGGCAGCAAAAGACTAGTGGGGAACACAGATACGCAGTATTTT
CAGSKRLVGNTDTQYF
>TRBJ2-7|NA|NA|TRBV15|13
TGTGCCATCCGGGGGGCCGGGGGGTACGAGCAGTACTTC
CAIRGAGGYEQYF
>TRBJ1-2|NA|TRBD1|TRBV10-3|14
TGTGCCATCAGTGAGGACAGGGATGTGAGTGGCTACACCTTC
CAISEDRDVSGYTF
>TRBJ2-1|NA|NA|TRBV10-3|15
TGTGCCATCAGTGAGTCGGGAAATACCTACAATGAGCAGTTCTTC
CAISESGNTYNEQFF
>TRBJ2-5|NA|TRBD2|TRBV10-2|16
TGCGCCAGCAGTAAGCCTAGCGGGAGACAACAAGAGACCCAGTACTTC
CASSKPSGRQQETQYF
>TRBJ1-1|few|NA|TRBV6-1|14
TGTGCCAGCAGTGAACAAGTGGGTCGTCCTGAAGCTTTCTTT
CASSEQVGRPEAFF
>TRBJ2-2|few|TRBD1|TRBV7-6|17
TGTGCCAGCAGCTTTCGGGCTCTACAGGGGAACACCGGGGAGTTGTTTTTT
CASSFRALQGNTGELFF
>TRBJ2-5|many|NA|TRBV12-3/TRBV12-4|13
TGTGCCAGCAGTTTAGAGTTTCAAGAGACCCAGTACTTC
CASSLEFQETQYF
>TRBJ2-5|many|TRBD2|TRBV7-2|14
TGTGCCAGCAGCCCAGGACTAGCCCAAGAGACCCAGTACTTC
CASSPGLAQETQYF
>TRBJ2-7|NA|TRBD1|TRBV6-1|14
TGTGCCAGCAGCCATCCGGGACAGGGAGACGAGCAGTACTTC
CASSHPGQGDEQYF
>TRBJ2-3|few|NA|TRBV7-2|11
TGTGCCAGCAGCTTAGATTATACGCAGTATTTT
CASSLDYTQYF
>TRBJ1-1|NA|NA|TRBV2|13
TGTGCCAGCAGTGAACAGGGAGTCACTGAAGCTTTCTTT
CASSEQGVTEAFF
>TRBJ2-7|NA|TRBD1|TRBV18|16
TGTGCCAGCTCTTGGGACAGCCGGATGAGCTCCTACGAGCAGTACTTC
CASSWDSRMSSYEQYF
>TRBJ1-4|few|NA|TRBV20-1|13
TGCAGTGCTAGAACCGGGGGAAATGAAAAACTGTTTTTT
CSARTGGNEKLFF
>TRBJ2-7|NA|TRBD2|TRBV28|19
TGTGCCAGCACCCCCGCCCAGGGCGGGAGCCCTTCATTCTCCTACGAGCAGTACTTC
CASTPAQGGSPSFSYEQYF
>TRBJ1-5|few|NA|TRBV7-2|15
TGTGCCAGCAGCTTACTGGGTAGGACCTATCAGCCCCAGCATTTT
CASSLLGRTYQPQHF
>TRBJ1-6|many|NA|TRBV7-2|14
TGTGCCAGCAACCCCCGCCCCGCGAATTCACCCCTCCACTTT
CASNPRPANSPLHF
>TRBJ2-3|few|NA|TRBV7-6|15
TGTGCCAGCAGTCCCCCCAATTTGATTACAGATACGCAGTATTTT
CASSPPNLITDTQYF
>TRBJ2-3|many|NA|TRBV7-8|14
TGTGCCAGCAGCTTAGCGCGAAAGGGAGATACGCAGTATTTT
CASSLARKGDTQYF
>TRBJ2-3|few|TRBD2|TRBV2|16
TGTGCCAGCAGTCCCGGGACTAGCGGGGGGAAGGATACGCAGTATTTT
CASSPGTSGGKDTQYF
>TRBJ2-5|few|TRBD1|TRBV7-9|15
TGTGCCAGCAGGTCCGGACAGGGGGGGACCCGGACCCAGTACTTC
CASRSGQGGTRTQYF
>TRBJ2-7|few|TRBD1|TRBV6-2/TRBV6-3|17
TGTGCCAGCAGCGTCCGCTTTCAGACAGGGACCCCCTACGAGCAGTACTTC
CASSVRFQTGTPYEQYF
>TRBJ1-2|NA|TRBD1|TRBV9|15
TGTGCCAGCAGCGGAGGGACAGGTCTCTTGGGTGGCTACACCTTC
CASSGGTGLLGGYTF